These 17 T cell receptor beta chains were sequenced from one sample in a study of blood T cell repertoires in COVID-19. Generated by immunoSEQ multiplex PCR, the TCRdb table keeps only in-frame clones and is missing some. This sample carries 140,000 to 150,000 clones, 75% to 90% of them seen once, and the ten largest clones take around 2.9%. Material for sequencing was peripheral blood. The origin of the receptors is a man aged 60 to 69 with active or convalescent COVID-19.

This clone was seen a single time. The rearrangement links TRBV5-8 to TRBJ1-2; tentative D call: TRBD1 (6 bases). Germline V gives CDR1 SGHTS, CDR2 YDEGEE. There are 14 residues in the CDR3. Trimming removed 2 bases from V and 3 bases from J, with 11 bases in between. Written as DNA, the CDR3 is TGTGCCAGCAGCTTCTCGGGACACCACTATGGCTACACCTTC. This encodes CASSFSGHHYGYTF.

This rearrangement joins TRBV11-3 to TRBJ2-2, with 7 bases that match TRBD1. Unmatched junction bases numbered 1, after V lost 4 bases and J lost 5 bases. The CDR3 runs to 13 residues. Germline V gene sequence: CDR1 SGHNT, CDR2 YENEEA. This CDR3 reads CASSSGGTGELFF. As DNA, the CDR3 is TGTGCCAGCAGCTCAGGGGGAACCGGGGAGCTGTTTTTT.

The chain joins TRBV24-1 to TRBJ2-2, with D perhaps matching TRBD2 (5 bases). This CDR3 contains 12 residues. Trimming left V 4 bases short and J 9 bases short, with 8 bases between. Germline CDR1 is KGHDR and CDR2 is SFDVKD. This chain's CDR3 is CATSDGIRELFF. CDR3 DNA: TGTGCCACCAGTGACGGGATCCGGGAGCTGTTTTTT.

In regard to this clone: The sample contains more than one DNA sequence encoding this CDR3. The rearrangement joins TRBV27 to TRBJ2-1; TRBD2 aligns across 11 bases. The CDR3 loop spans 15 amino acids. V shed 3 bases, J shed 6 bases, and the junction held 4 bases outside the gene matches. Germline V gives CDR1 MNHEY, CDR2 SMNVEV (reference sequence). This CDR3 is CASSLALAGVNEQFF. The CDR3 DNA sequence: TGTGCCAGCAGTTTGGCACTAGCGGGAGTCAATGAGCAGTTCTTC.

V usage is TRBV5-1 and J usage is TRBJ2-7; tentative D call: TRBD2 (5 bases). The V and J ends lost 4 bases and 0 bases respectively, with 14 bases between them. Germline values: CDR1 SGHRS, CDR2 YFSETQ. This CDR3 is 15 amino acids long. CDR3 protein: CASSPGGASSYEQYF. CDR3 nucleotide sequence: TGCGCCAGCAGCCCTGGAGGAGCAAGCTCCTACGAGCAGTACTTC.

This clone was picked up a small number of times. The chain couples TRBV4-1 to TRBJ1-5, with 8 bases identical to TRBD1. Germline V gives CDR1 MGHRA, CDR2 YSYEKL. After removal of 0 bases from V and 7 bases from J, the junction contained 11 bases not matched to a gene. The CDR3 is 17 amino acids. CDR3: CASSQDKARGLNQPQHF. Written as DNA, the CDR3 is TGCGCCAGCAGCCAAGATAAAGCCAGGGGGCTGAACCAGCCCCAGCATTTT.

This chain connects TRBV4-1 to TRBJ2-3, with TRBD2 as a possible D gene (5 bases). This CDR3 has 16 amino acids. CDR1 and CDR2 from the germline V gene are MGHRA and YSYEKL. V was cut by 1 base and J by 3 bases, with 14 bases left in between. CDR3 sequence: CASSQVTIGKTDTQYF. In nucleotides, the CDR3 is TGCGCCAGCAGCCAAGTGACTATCGGGAAAACAGATACGCAGTATTTT.

The J gene is TRBJ2-7, the V gene TRBV10-3; possibly TRBD1 for D (6 bases). The CDR3 covers 12 residues. Germline values: CDR1 ENHRY, CDR2 SYGVKD. Trimming took 4 bases from V and 3 from J, leaving 7 bases between them. The CDR3 reads CAISVQGYEQYF. The CDR3 DNA is TGTGCCATCAGTGTACAGGGCTACGAGCAGTACTTC.

The chain carries TRBV4-1 and TRBJ2-2, with TRBD2 matching 13 bases. In germline, CDR1 is MGHRA, CDR2 YSYEKL. The CDR3 is 19 amino acids. Losses at the gene ends were 4 bases for V and 0 bases for J; bases not matched to a gene: 8. CDR3 coding DNA: TGCGCCAGCAGCCGAGGACTAGCGGGGGCCGTCGCGAACACCGGGGAGCTGTTTTTT. It yields the protein CASSRGLAGAVANTGELFF.

The CDR3 DNA follows: TGTGCCAGCAGCTTAGGCCTAGCGGGAGGTACCCAAGAGACCCAGTACTTC. It encodes CASSLGLAGGTQETQYF. The chain joins TRBV7-3 to TRBJ2-5; 11 bases align to TRBD2. The CDR3 contains 17 residues. Unmatched junction bases numbered 6, after V lost 2 bases and J lost 1 base. The germline CDR1 and CDR2 sequences are SGHTA and FQGTGA.

J is TRBJ1-2 and V is TRBV6-5; no clear D. Trimming left V 4 bases short and J 8 bases short, with 20 bases between. Germline V gives CDR1 MNHEY, CDR2 SVGAGI. CDR3 length: 15 amino acids. The CDR3 sequence: CASSSEGLPLRGYTF. The CDR3 bases are TGTGCCAGCAGTTCCGAAGGACTGCCGTTGCGCGGCTACACCTTC.

The chain has TRBV11-2 and TRBJ2-1; D uncertain. Germline V gene lookup returns CDR1 SGHAT and CDR2 FQNNGV. Trimming removed 3 bases from V and 8 bases from J, with 8 bases in between. The CDR3 sequence is 12 residues long. This chain's CDR3 is CASSLIGHEQFF. The CDR3 DNA reads as TGTGCCAGCAGCTTGATTGGCCATGAGCAGTTCTTC. The entire variable domain, with the rest obtained from reference TRBV11-2 and TRBJ2-1, is as follows: EAGVAQSPRYKIIEKRQSVAFWCNPISGHATLYWYQQILGQGPKLLIQFQNNGVVDDSQLPKDRFSAERLKGVDSTLKIQPAKLEDSAVYLCASSLIGHEQFFGPGTRLTVL.

This rearrangement joins TRBV18 to TRBJ2-5, with TRBD2 matching over 9 bases. The trim removed 0 bases at V and 3 bases at J, leaving 5 bases unmatched. The CDR3 runs 16 residues. Germline V CDR1 and CDR2: KGHSH, LQKENI. CDR3 loop: CASSPPEGLAEETQYF. The CDR3 nucleotides read TGTGCCAGCTCACCACCGGAGGGACTAGCAGAAGAGACCCAGTACTTC. Together with reference TRBV18 and TRBJ2-5, the CDR3 gives the full variable domain: NAGVMQNPRHLVRRRGQEARLRCSPMKGHSHVYWYRQLPEEGLKFMVYLQKENIIDESGMPKERFSAEFPKEGPSILRIQQVVRGDSAAYFCASSPPEGLAEETQYFGPGTRLLVL.

This clone was counted between two and nine times. The J gene is TRBJ2-1, the V gene TRBV7-3; TRBD1 aligns across 7 bases. Germline trimming cut 5 bases from V and 5 bases from J; bases unmatched to any gene: 3. The CDR3 spans 13 residues. Germline-derived CDR1 and CDR2 are SGHTA and FQGTGA. The CDR3 nucleotides are TGTGCCAGCAGCAGGGACAGTCACAATGAGCAGTTCTTC. Amino acid sequence: CASSRDSHNEQFF.

The V gene is TRBV7-2, the J gene TRBJ1-2; perhaps TRBD1 as D (6 bases). The CDR3 is made up of 14 amino acids. Germline V lookup: CDR1 SGHTA, CDR2 FQGNSA. Trimming cost V 5 bases and J 2 bases, with 12 bases left between them. The CDR3 coding sequence is TGTGCCAGCAGCCCTACCAGGGGAAACTATGGCTACACCTTC. It codes for CASSPTRGNYGYTF.

This chain links TRBV6-5 with TRBJ1-1, with D hard to call. Trimming removed 5 bases from V and 8 bases from J, with 15 bases in between. The CDR3 covers 13 residues. Per the germline V gene, CDR1 is MNHEY and CDR2 is SVGAGI. CDR3 in amino acids: CASSRREAREAFF. CDR3 DNA sequence: TGTGCCAGCAGTCGCCGGGAGGCTCGAGAAGCTTTCTTT.

The chain couples TRBV5-4 to TRBJ2-7; 8 nucleotides align to TRBD2. The germline CDR1 and CDR2 sequences are SGHNT and YYREEE (reference sequence). V shed 0 bases, J shed 7 bases, and the junction held 12 bases outside the gene matches. The CDR3 is 16 amino acids. CDR3 residues: CASSLAGGGTLREQYF. CDR3 nucleotide sequence: TGTGCCAGCAGCTTGGCCGGGGGGGGTACCCTTAGGGAGCAGTACTTC.